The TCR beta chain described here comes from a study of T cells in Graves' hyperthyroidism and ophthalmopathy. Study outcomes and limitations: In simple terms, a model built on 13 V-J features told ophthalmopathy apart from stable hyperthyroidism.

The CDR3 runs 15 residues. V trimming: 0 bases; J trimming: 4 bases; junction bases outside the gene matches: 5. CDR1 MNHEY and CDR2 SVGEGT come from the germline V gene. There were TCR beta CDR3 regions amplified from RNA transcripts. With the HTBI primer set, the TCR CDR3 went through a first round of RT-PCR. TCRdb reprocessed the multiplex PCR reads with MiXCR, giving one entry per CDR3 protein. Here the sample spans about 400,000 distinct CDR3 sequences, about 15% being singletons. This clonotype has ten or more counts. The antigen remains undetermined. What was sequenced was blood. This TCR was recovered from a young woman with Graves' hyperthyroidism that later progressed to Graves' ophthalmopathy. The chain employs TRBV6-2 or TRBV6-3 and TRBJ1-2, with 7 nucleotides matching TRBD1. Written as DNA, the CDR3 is TGTGCCAGCAGTTACTCGACAGGGTCGACCTATGGCTACACCTTC. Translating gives CASSYSTGSTYGYTF.